The 16 T cell receptor beta chains below were found in one sample sequenced in a study of blood T cells in healthy people across ages (dated by TCRdb to the mid-2010s). Library generation was performed with 5' RACE. These reads were obtained on an Illumina HiSeq 2500. The second PCR ran for roughly 7 to 11 cycles and used a J-beta primer mix along with a sample-barcoded 5' primer. In TCRdb, the public reads were trimmed at Q25 with fastp and aligned with MiXCR, with productive beta chains retained. Each entry is one CDR3 protein sequence, shown with its most common DNA and genes. Present in this sample are hundreds of thousands of distinct CDR3 sequences, roughly 47% of which were seen just once. The biggest ten clones account for 20% to 25% of the sample. Sequenced material: blood. The receptors here all came from a woman aged 60-70 years in good health.

The CDR3 here is CASSLEGTSTDTQYF. The CDR3 DNA is TGCGCCAGCAGCCTAGAAGGTACTAGCACAGATACGCAGTATTTT. The V call is TRBV5-1, the J call TRBJ2-3; D gene ambiguous. This CDR3 spans 15 amino acids. With 4 bases removed from V and 0 bases from J, the gap between germline ends came to 12 bases. CDR1 and CDR2 from the germline V gene are SGHRS and YFSETQ.

V and J are TRBV24-1 and TRBJ2-1; D is perhaps TRBD2 (6 bases). The CDR3 sequence is 17 residues long. Germline V lookup: CDR1 KGHDR, CDR2 SFDVKD. The germline V and J ends were trimmed by 8 bases and 0 bases, with 19 bases remaining between them. CDR3 in amino acids: CATKVASVFFSYNEQFF. CDR3 DNA sequence: TGTGCCACCAAGGTGGCTAGCGTCTTCTTCTCCTACAATGAGCAGTTCTTC.

This clonotype was detected a few times. This chain uses TRBV5-1 with TRBJ2-3; D gene uncertain. The CDR3 covers 13 residues. CDR1 is SGHRS and CDR2 is YFSETQ in the germline V gene. Trimming removed 2 bases at V and 2 bases at J, with 6 bases between. CDR3 in amino acids: CASSFSITDTQYF. In DNA form, the CDR3 reads TGCGCCAGCAGCTTCTCAATCACAGATACGCAGTATTTT.

The genes are TRBV7-2 and TRBJ2-5; 12 nucleotides line up with TRBD2. Matching the DNA end better, TRBJ2-7 makes the J call doubtful. This CDR3 region has 17 residues. CDR1 is SGHTA, CDR2 FQGNSA, per germline. CDR3 bases: TGTGCCAGCAGCTTATATACTAGCGGGAGGTCCCCATACGAGCAGTACTTC. Translation gives CASSLYTSGRSPYEQYF.

The gene calls are TRBV2 and TRBJ1-1, with D unresolved. Trimming took off 2 bases at V and 11 bases at J, with 6 bases between the two ends. There are 10 residues in the CDR3. Per germline, CDR1 SNHLY and CDR2 FYNNEI. DNA of the CDR3: TGTGCCAGCAGTGAAAGTAGGGCTTTCTTT. Translated, it gives CASSESRAFF.

The count of this clonotype is one. A much larger clone sits a single nucleotide away, making a read error possible. The chain carries TRBV29-1 and TRBJ1-2; 7 nucleotides line up with TRBD1. Germline V gene lookup returns CDR1 SQVTM and CDR2 ANQGSEA. This CDR3 region has 12 residues. J gave up 12 bases and V 5 bases, and 12 bases lay outside the gene matches. CDR3 residues: CSVPGGRGGHTF. DNA for the CDR3: TGCAGCGTTCCAGGGGGTCGGGGAGGCCACACCTTC.

This clonotype was seen only a few times. V usage is TRBV2 and J usage is TRBJ2-3, with 8 bases identical to TRBD1. CDR3 length: 15 amino acids. Trimming at V came to 4 bases and at J to 3 bases, leaving 6 bases not matched to a gene. Germline lookup yields CDR1 SNHLY and CDR2 FYNNEI. CDR3 sequence: CASSAQGAQTDTQYF. CDR3 in DNA: TGTGCCAGCAGTGCGCAGGGGGCGCAAACAGATACGCAGTATTTT.

The chain uses TRBV7-3 and TRBJ1-1; D is unresolved. CDR3 length: 16 residues. Germline V gene lookup returns CDR1 SGHTA and CDR2 FQGTGA. V gave up 5 bases and J gave up 0 bases, with 16 bases separating them. The CDR3 coding sequence is TGTGCCAGCAGCGCCCGAGCAGGAAGCCTGAACACTGAAGCTTTCTTT. Translated: CASSARAGSLNTEAFF.

This clonotype was seen more than once but under ten times. This chain joins TRBV20-1 and TRBJ2-3, with D unclear. This CDR3 comprises 14 residues. Trimming removed 5 bases from V and 4 bases from J, with 16 bases in between. The germline V gene has CDR1 DFQATT and CDR2 SNEGSKA (reference sequence). The CDR3 DNA is TGCAGTGCTCCCGCGATTGGGATCTCAGATACGCAGTATTTT. Translated: CSAPAIGISDTQYF.

The genes are TRBV12-3 or TRBV12-4 and TRBJ2-3; 7 positions agree with TRBD1. This CDR3 is built from 16 residues. V shed 3 bases and J 5 bases; nucleotides not matched to a gene: 11. Here the CDR3 reads CASSLGDRGLGDTQYF. DNA for the CDR3: TGTGCCAGCAGTTTGGGGGACAGAGGCTTGGGAGATACGCAGTATTTT.

This clonotype came up a few times. The chain recombines TRBV6-1 with TRBJ2-5, with D possibly matching TRBD1 (6 bases). The germline V and J ends were trimmed by 8 bases and 4 bases, with 17 bases remaining between them. CDR1 and CDR2 from the germline V gene are MNHNS and SASEGT. This CDR3 has 14 residues. This CDR3 is CASSRGRSGETQYF. CDR3 in DNA: TGTGCCAGCTCCAGGGGTCGGTCGGGAGAGACCCAGTACTTC.

This clonotype was seen a single time. Relative to the germline gene, one junction end is altered; a read error may explain this. This sequence joins TRBV7-9 and TRBJ1-5; no reliable D call. The CDR3 has 14 residues. From germline, CDR1 is SEHNR and CDR2 FQNEAQ (reference sequence). This CDR3 reads CASSLEEEREPQHF. The DNA of the CDR3 is TGTGCCAGTAGCTTAGAGGAGGAAAGGGAGCCCCAGCATTTT.

V gene TRBV9 combines with J gene TRBJ1-3; D is ambiguous. The V end was cut by 3 bases, the J end by 0 bases, with 10 bases between. CDR3 length equals 15 residues. CDR1 is SGDLS and CDR2 is YYNGEE in the germline V gene. The CDR3 DNA reads as TGTGCCAGCAGCGCCCAGGCCCGCTCTGGAAACACCATATATTTT. It translates to CASSAQARSGNTIYF.

The chain recombines TRBV20-1 with TRBJ2-3; 7 bases match TRBD2. Unmatched junction bases numbered 2, after V lost 3 bases and J lost 2 bases. Germline assignment: CDR1 DFQATT and CDR2 SNEGSKA (reference sequence). The CDR3 spans 13 residues. CDR3 bases: TGCAGTGCTAGCCGGGAGGACACAGATACGCAGTATTTT. Protein: CSASREDTDTQYF.

This chain uses TRBV6-6 with TRBJ2-7; the match to TRBD1 covers 11 bases. The germline V gene has CDR1 MNHNY and CDR2 SVGAGI (reference sequence). The junction had 7 bases not matched to a gene; V was cut back by 0 bases and J by 12 bases. The CDR3 totals 14 residues. The DNA for the CDR3 is TGTGCCAGCAGTTACTCTGGGACAGGGGGAAGAGGGTACTTC. Translating gives CASSYSGTGGRGYF.

The chain recombines TRBV20-1 with TRBJ1-6; D is uncertain. The CDR3 has 18 residues. Per germline, CDR1 DFQATT and CDR2 SNEGSKA (reference sequence). The V end lost 4 bases, the J end lost 0 bases, and 19 bases lay between the germline ends. In DNA, the CDR3 is TGCAGTGCTACCCATGACCTTGACGGGAGCTCCTATAATTCACCCCTCCACTTT. The encoded protein is CSATHDLDGSSYNSPLHF.